Each of the 12 T cell receptor beta chains below was sequenced from the same sample in a study of T cells expressing NK-cell markers. TCRdb reprocessed the 5' RACE reads and keeps a single row for each CDR3 protein, giving no DNA. The sample features 550,000 or so distinct CDR3 sequences, with roughly 3.5% in its top ten. Sequenced: blood T cells: a sorted CD56 or NKG2C T cell subset, CD4+ or CD8+ T cells, or bulk PBMC T cells (not recorded which). Source of these receptors: a man between 18 and 35 years old in good health.

V and J are TRBV10-3 and TRBJ1-2; lacking DNA, the TRBD1 call made by TCRdb goes unchecked. The CDR3 runs 13 residues. Germline values: CDR1 ENHRY, CDR2 SYGVKD. CDR3 sequence reads: CAITGAGAYGYTF.

This sequence joins TRBV5-5 and TRBJ2-6; the TCRdb call, TRBD2, lacks DNA for checking. The CDR3 has 15 residues. Germline CDR1 is SGHKS and CDR2 is YYEKEE (reference sequence). The CDR3 loop reads CASSLRGPGANVLTF.

This chain joins TRBV5-1 and TRBJ2-1; TCRdb lists TRBD1, though no DNA is available to test this call. The CDR3 contains 12 residues. Per germline, CDR1 SGHRS and CDR2 YFSETQ. The CDR3 loop reads CASSPGGTQQFF.

V usage is TRBV7-9 and J usage is TRBJ2-5; TCRdb's D call of TRBD2 is untestable without DNA. This CDR3 contains 14 residues. Looked up from germline, CDR1 is SEHNR and CDR2 is FQNEAQ (reference sequence). The CDR3 loop is CASSLREGGETQYF. The whole variable domain, remainder taken from reference TRBV7-9 and TRBJ2-5, is DTGVSQNPRHKITKRGQNVTFRCDPISEHNRLYWYRQTLGQGPEFLTYFQNEAQLEKSRLLSDRFSAERPKGSFSTLEIQRTEQGDSAMYLCASSLREGGETQYFGPGTRLLVL.

The CDR3 loop reads CASSFRLAGTDTQYF. The chain uses TRBV5-6 and TRBJ2-3; TCRdb proposes TRBD2, but this gene call is untestable without DNA. The CDR3 contains 15 residues. Germline V lookup: CDR1 SGHDT, CDR2 YYEEEE.

CDR3 amino acids: CATSDYETATLANTGELFF. The chain is built from TRBV24-1 and TRBJ2-2; TCRdb selects TRBD1, and the lack of DNA leaves this call unchecked. This CDR3 contains 19 residues. The germline CDR1 and CDR2 sequences are KGHDR and SFDVKD.

The V call is TRBV20-1, the J call TRBJ1-6; TCRdb picks TRBD1, but there is no DNA to check that call. The CDR3 is 14 amino acids. Per germline, CDR1 DFQATT and CDR2 SNEGSKA (reference sequence). CDR3 residues: CSARGTGGNSPLHF.

The rearrangement uses TRBV18 and TRBJ2-7; TCRdb lists TRBD2, though no DNA is available to test this call. CDR3 length: 16 amino acids. Germline V lookup: CDR1 KGHSH, CDR2 LQKENI. The CDR3 loop reads CASSLRASGSAYEQYF.

This chain connects TRBV4-3 to TRBJ2-1; as DNA is missing, the TRBD2 call by TCRdb cannot be tested. The germline gives CDR1 LGHNA, CDR2 YSLEER. This CDR3 has 17 residues. Here the CDR3 reads CASSLRLIAGVGDEQFF.

This sequence joins TRBV5-4 and TRBJ1-1; TCRdb designates TRBD1, a call that cannot be tested without DNA. The CDR3 has 15 amino acids. The germline gives CDR1 SGHNT, CDR2 YYREEE (reference sequence). CDR3 amino acids: CASSGQGVVDTEAFF.

The chain couples TRBV20-1 to TRBJ2-3; without DNA, the TCRdb call of TRBD1 cannot be checked. Per germline, CDR1 DFQATT and CDR2 SNEGSKA (reference sequence). The CDR3 totals 11 residues. The CDR3 here is CSGGGSDTQYF.

The chain links TRBV7-9 to TRBJ2-7; without DNA, the TCRdb call of TRBD2 cannot be checked. Germline CDR1 and CDR2: SEHNR and FQNEAQ (reference sequence). This CDR3 spans 14 amino acids. CDR3 region: CASSWRTSGTEQYF.